This TCR beta chain is from a study of shared clonotypes between healthy human individuals (dated by TCRdb to the early 2020s). With regard to the full study: The cohort comprised two women and a few men aged 18 to 49 years. Leukapheresis yielded between about 0.9 and 10 billion PBMCs per donor. Blood TCR repertoires of roughly five healthy adults were deeply sequenced to estimate repertoire size and the extent of clonotype sharing between individuals. To increase sequencing depth and limit assay-specific biases, different laboratories used diverse techniques to prepare libraries and sequence TCR repertoires. Per donor, three plates each were used for CD4 naive and CD4 memory, two for CD8 naive, and one for CD8 memory. Findings and caveats that apply to the study as a whole: Incomplete sequencing was indicated by rarefaction of sorted-subset datasets, despite the large sequencing depth. Sampling was restricted to blood, and TCR repertoires in tissue are likely to differ from TCR repertoires in blood. Pairwise subsampling indicated that sequencing depth was expected to affect the degree of clonotype sharing among donors. Naive subsets generally had larger estimated clonotype richness than memory subsets did. Across several donors, roughly 5% of naive CD4, 3.5% of naive CD8, under 2.5% of memory CD4, and 0.4% of memory CD8 clonotypes were shared. Compared with non-shared clonotypes, clonotypes shared by all four sorted-subset donors had higher generation probabilities. The genetic and exposure-history diversity represented was limited by the small number of donors.

Notes on this clone: There is no known antigen for this receptor. No clone much larger than this one lies a single base away; base qualities are absent.

Donors were healthy HIV-negative adults with no recently reported acute infections or vaccinations. All donors were Caucasian adults living in Nashville, Tennessee, USA. CD4+ T cells were enriched by magnetic negative selection; naive cells were then positively selected on CD45RA, and the negative fraction formed the memory subset. Blood was collected by leukapheresis, and PBMCs were isolated by Ficoll-Histopaque density gradient centrifugation and then cryopreserved in liquid nitrogen vapor phase. Purity and quantity of every magnetically sorted T cell population were checked by analytical flow cytometry. From each sorted fraction, genomic DNA was isolated and quantified by UV absorbance on a Nanodrop 2000c. The V end loses 4 bases and the J end loses 1 base, and a stretch of 16 bases separates them. Per the germline V gene, SQVTM is the CDR1 and ANQGSEA is the CDR2. Its CDR3 holds 15 amino acids, cysteine through phenylalanine. Solely the CDR3 DNA is kept, with 45 bases framed from the first base.

Using the deep immunoSEQ assay, TCR CDR3 regions were amplified from genomic DNA by multiplex PCR. For each cell subset, the extracted genomic DNA was distributed evenly across all wells of several immunoSEQ 96-well plates, and each plate served as one replicate. For sorted subsets, each replicate PCR was loaded with roughly 0.2 ug genomic DNA, equivalent to some 27,000 T cell genomes. Purified libraries were quantified with a Qubit 3.0 fluorometer, sized on a Bioanalyzer 2100, and re-quantified with the KAPA Library Quantification kit. Each immunoSEQ 96-well plate was sequenced on its own single-read 150-cycle Illumina NextSeq 550 flow cell. Per the source publication's procedure: Because only junctional sequences without quality scores were contained in the immunoSEQ output, filtering matching that applied to full-length reads could not be performed. To assign V/J genes and CDR3, sequences were annotated against IMGT germline references using PyIR, a Python wrapper for IgBLAST v1.9. Reads were filtered out if the reads had weak V/J assignments (E-value above 1e-6), no CDR3, stop codons, out-of-frame junctions, or ambiguous translated residues. V3J clonotypes were defined as sequences sharing an identical inferred V gene, J gene, and CDR3 amino acid sequence. To compute the percentage overlap between repertoires, the number of shared unique clonotypes was divided by the size of the smaller repertoire. Richness of each repertoire was evaluated using RTK rarefaction, the Chao1 estimator, and Recon v2.1 estimates of unobserved clonotypes. Generation probabilities for all TCRbeta clonotypes obtained by the gDNA method from a handful of donors were computed using OLGA. TCRdb provides this immuneACCESS table in a form limited to in-frame rearrangements. Some clones are lacking; in checked studies, under half of them reflect an unresolved V gene, and why the rest are absent is not known. V and J calls and clone size are as listed in that table; D and trimming were resolved from the DNA. In this sample the table shows some 2,000,000 clones, roughly 95% of which occur a single time. In total, the top ten clones hold 0.1% to 0.15% of the sample.

The sequence joins TRBV29-1 to TRBJ1-1; TRBD1 is a weak D gene call, 6 bases matching. The receptor comes from a man aged 18 to 30 in good health. Sequencing was performed on naive CD4+ T cells sorted from blood. The cell subset or site tag for this specimen amounts to: CD45RA+ positively selected. CDR3 reads: CSVARGTSTNTEAFF. The DNA sequence is as follows: TGCAGCGTTGCCAGGGGAACATCCACGAACACTGAAGCTTTCTTT.